What follows is one T cell receptor (beta chain) and its context. The protocol was immunoSEQ multiplex PCR, while the TCRdb copy is restricted to in-frame clones and leaves out a portion. The sample has 30,000 or so clones, about nine tenths seen once. These data come from a study of blood T cell repertoires in COVID-19. This sequence originates from a man between 70 and 80 years old with active or convalescent COVID-19. Sequencing input: peripheral blood.

The CDR3 spells CASSQDRDNSPLHF. The CDR3 coding sequence is TGTGCCAGCTCACAGGACAGGGATAATTCACCCCTCCACTTT. The chain joins TRBV18 to TRBJ1-6; 8 positions match TRBD1. The germline V gene has CDR1 KGHSH and CDR2 LQKENI. The V segment lost 4 bases and the J segment 5 bases; nucleotides outside the gene matches: 1. This CDR3 is 14 amino acids long.